A selection of T cell receptor beta chains follows, all from one sample in a study of shared clonotypes between healthy human individuals. Generated by immunoSEQ multiplex PCR, the TCRdb table keeps only in-frame clones and is missing some. Here the sample spans about 2.2 million clones, around 95% being singletons. What was sequenced was naive CD8+ T cells from PBMCs. The receptors shown here come from a young man in good health. Some clones in this sample may be carry-over from other donors' samples. The CDR3 runs from the conserved cysteine through the conserved F or W. D genes are given only for firm matches. Only part of the rows carry a size: once, few, many, or a class if the clone is expanded.

clone_size	v_call	j_call	d_call	cdr3_nt	cdr3_aa
NA	TRBV4-3	TRBJ1-1	NA	TGCGCCAGCAGCTTCCGACCGGGACATTCTTTTTCTGAAGCTTTCTTT	CASSFRPGHSFSEAFF
NA	TRBV7-9	TRBJ2-1	NA	TGTGCCAGCAGCTTAGTGGGAGAGGTCTATGAGCAGTTCTTC	CASSLVGEVYEQFF
NA	TRBV7-9	TRBJ2-3	NA	TGTGCCAGCAGCTCGCGCCTGGCGGATGATACGCAGTATTTT	CASSSRLADDTQYF
few	TRBV7-9	TRBJ1-1	NA	TGTGCCAGCAGCCCCGGAGGGATGAACACTGAAGCTTTCTTT	CASSPGGMNTEAFF
NA	TRBV4-1	TRBJ2-7	TRBD2	TGCGCCAGCAGCCAAGAGGATAGCGGGACCTACGAGCAGTACTTC	CASSQEDSGTYEQYF
NA	TRBV27	TRBJ2-7	NA	TGTGCCAGCAGTTCAAGTCCCTACGAGCAGTACTTC	CASSSSPYEQYF
NA	TRBV7-9	TRBJ2-3	TRBD2	TGTGCCAGCAGCATCCCTCGGGGGAGCGGGGTCGCAGATACGCAGTATTTT	CASSIPRGSGVADTQYF
NA	TRBV11-2	TRBJ2-7	TRBD1	TGTGCCAGCAGCTTTACAGGGGGCCACTACGAGCAGTACTTC	CASSFTGGHYEQYF
NA	TRBV19	TRBJ2-1	TRBD1	TGTGCCAGTAGTATCCTAACAGGGGCCCACAATGAGCAGTTCTTC	CASSILTGAHNEQFF
NA	TRBV5-1	TRBJ1-3	NA	TGCGCCAGCAGCTTGGTCGGGATCAGCTCTGGAAACACCATATATTTT	CASSLVGISSGNTIYF
once	TRBV9	TRBJ2-3	TRBD1	TGTGCCAGCAGCCAGGGGGACGCAGATACGCAGTATTTT	CASSQGDADTQYF
once	TRBV4-2	TRBJ1-1	NA	TGTGCCAGCTGCGATATGCATCGCTACACTGAAGCTTTCTTT	CASCDMHRYTEAFF
few	TRBV19	TRBJ2-2	NA	TGTGCCAGTAGTTTAAGACCCGGGGAGCTGTTTTTT	CASSLRPGELFF
NA	TRBV13	TRBJ1-1	TRBD1	TGTGCCAGCAGCCTGTTAACAGGGGGCGTTACTGAAGCTTTCTTT	CASSLLTGGVTEAFF
NA	TRBV7-8	TRBJ2-1	NA	TGTGCCAGCAGCTCTGGGGGAGGGGGATATGAGCAGTTCTTC	CASSSGGGGYEQFF
NA	TRBV4-3	TRBJ1-1	NA	TGCGCCAGCAGCCAAGATTTTTCAGGGAACACTGAAGCTTTCTTT	CASSQDFSGNTEAFF
NA	TRBV7-2	TRBJ2-3	NA	TGTGCCAGCAGCTTAGGTGTCGCTAGCGCGGATACGCAGTATTTT	CASSLGVASADTQYF
NA	TRBV28	TRBJ2-5	NA	TGTGCCAGCAGTTTACGGGGGTCGGAGACCCAGTACTTC	CASSLRGSETQYF
once	TRBV2	TRBJ2-7	NA	TGTGCCAGCCTACAGCAAACGGGCTCCTACGAGCAGTACTTC	CASLQQTGSYEQYF
NA	TRBV7-3	TRBJ2-2	TRBD2	TGTGCCAGCAGCTCGCGCCCGACTAGCGGAAAAAACACCGGGGAGCTGTTTTTT	CASSSRPTSGKNTGELFF
NA	TRBV7-2	TRBJ2-7	TRBD2	TGTGCCAGCAGCTTAGGAGCGGGAGGCTCCTACGAGCAGTACTTC	CASSLGAGGSYEQYF
NA	TRBV7-9	TRBJ2-3	TRBD2	TGTGCCAGCGCGGACGGCTTAGCGGGAGGGCCGGATACGCAGTATTTT	CASADGLAGGPDTQYF
NA	TRBV7-9	TRBJ2-5	NA	TGTGCCAGCAGCTCACAGGACCGACAAGAGACCCAGTACTTC	CASSSQDRQETQYF
few	TRBV30	TRBJ1-1	NA	TGTGCCTGGAGGCGCAAGACGCTGAACACTGAAGCTTTCTTT	CAWRRKTLNTEAFF